This is a list of T cell receptor beta chains from one sample in a study of beta chain features in type 1 diabetes. TCRdb's table, derived via immunoSEQ multiplex PCR, lists solely in-frame clones and lacks some. The sample carries some 270,000 clones, roughly 15% recorded once. Sequenced material: naive CD4+ T cells from blood. These receptors came from a woman aged 40 to 49 in good health. Both conserved end residues are part of each CDR3.

TRBJ1-5 | 13 | TRBV5-6 | CASSLYGDQPQHF
TRBJ2-5 | 16 | TRBV7-8 | CASSSSGGTDQETQYF
TRBJ2-2 | 15 | TRBV2 | CASRADRADTGELFF
TRBJ2-1 | 16 | TRBV6-4 | CASSDSAGGRYNEQFF
TRBJ1-1 | 16 | TRBV18 | CASSSGQGALNTEAFF
TRBJ1-1 | 15 | TRBV6-5 | CASSEGARWNTEAFF
TRBJ2-1 | 16 | TRBV2 | CASSEERATSYNEQFF
TRBJ1-5 | 14 | TRBV19 | CASRVRGGNQPQHF
TRBJ2-3 | 15 | TRBV7-2 | CASSLGGGNTDTQYF
TRBJ1-1 | 13 | TRBV7-2 | CASSPALDRAAFF
TRBJ1-6 | 17 | TRBV18 | CASSPQGQGNRNSPLHF
TRBJ1-5 | 14 | TRBV19 | CASDDIYSNQPQHF
TRBJ1-2 | 15 | TRBV5-1 | CASRARDRGPYGYTF
TRBJ2-7 | 15 | TRBV10-3 | CAISEDRGPPYEQYF
TRBJ2-1 | 15 | TRBV19 | CASSRGLAAPSEQFF
TRBJ1-4 | 14 | TRBV2 | CASITGTANEKLFF
TRBJ2-1 | 15 | TRBV19 | CASSSRDRDYNEQFF
TRBJ2-5 | 16 | TRBV9 | CASSVAVGGSAGTQYF
TRBJ2-5 | 15 | TRBV4-2 | CASSQGPGLPGTQYF
TRBJ2-1 | 13 | TRBV19 | CASSIVRDNEQFF
TRBJ1-2 | 15 | TRBV4-3 | CASSQDFERARGYTF
TRBJ1-1 | 13 | TRBV27 | CASSFSTLTEAFF
TRBJ2-2 | 15 | TRBV10-3 | CAISGRQSDTGELFF
TRBJ1-1 | 13 | TRBV7-9 | CASSFGESTEAFF
TRBJ2-2 | 14 | TRBV6-1 | CASRSGGAAGELFF
TRBJ1-1 | 15 | TRBV4-3 | CASRLYPTGNTEAFF
TRBJ2-7 | 13 | TRBV10-3 | CATRGSPPNEQYF
TRBJ1-6 | 16 | TRBV18 | CASSSAIQGLNSPLHF
TRBJ2-1 | 16 | TRBV4-1 | CASSQAPSGGYNEQFF
TRBJ1-2 | 14 | TRBV6-1 | CASSGQGAGDGYTF
TRBJ1-5 | 14 | TRBV18 | CASSPTAGDQPQHF
TRBJ2-7 | 14 | TRBV7-2 | CASSGRTGAYEQYF
TRBJ2-1 | 11 | TRBV29-1 | CSVTRSHEQFF
TRBJ2-1 | 15 | TRBV5-1 | CASSLTGGDVNEQFF
TRBJ2-1 | 16 | TRBV5-1 | CASTGRTSGAGNEQFF
TRBJ2-3 | 20 | TRBV7-8 | CASSLGRTSGTQRRADTQYF
TRBJ1-1 | 16 | TRBV15 | CATSRGGDRGGTEAFF
TRBJ1-6 | 15 | TRBV5-1 | CASRAGTGGNSPLHF
TRBJ2-3 | 16 | TRBV2 | CATSQDRPKETDTQYF
TRBJ1-1 | 16 | TRBV2 | CARDRSAARGGTEAFF
TRBJ2-7 | 13 | TRBV18 | CASSPGQANEQYF
TRBJ2-3 | 14 | TRBV28 | CASSSGSMRNTQYF
TRBJ2-3 | 15 | TRBV10-3 | CAISGGTGNTDTQYF
TRBJ1-2 | 11 | TRBV20-1 | CSARTVGGYTF
TRBJ2-2 | 15 | TRBV6-5 | CASSVGLVVSGELFF
TRBJ2-2 | 16 | TRBV7-2 | CASSFVAGEKGGELFF
TRBJ2-5 | 14 | TRBV9 | CASSVDRGGETQYF
TRBJ2-1 | 15 | TRBV5-4 | CASSDGTERYNEQFF
TRBJ2-3 | 14 | TRBV5-1 | CASSLGGPTDTQYF
TRBJ1-1 | 15 | TRBV27 | CASSLSARGNTEAFF
TRBJ2-7 | 14 | TRBV6-6 | CASSYSGNSYEQYF
TRBJ2-3 | 14 | TRBV7-2 | CASFLTPSQGSQYF